The 10 T cell receptor beta chains below come from one sample, sequenced in a study of shared clonotypes between healthy human individuals. Sequencing was performed with immunoSEQ multiplex PCR; in TCRdb, only in-frame clones are kept and a portion is missing. Here the sample spans approximately 240,000 clones, about 65% being singletons. The sample was memory CD4+ T cells sorted from blood. Subset of the sample: CD45RA-negative fraction. The receptors here all came from a man younger than 40 in good health.

The V gene is TRBV18, the J gene TRBJ2-2, with 10 bases aligning to TRBD2. Trimming took 2 bases from V and 4 from J; bases not matched to a gene: 4. There are 16 residues in the CDR3. The germline gives CDR1 KGHSH, CDR2 LQKENI. The CDR3 region is CASSPTLAGVTGELFF. CDR3 in DNA: TGTGCCAGCTCACCAACCCTAGCGGGAGTCACCGGGGAGCTGTTTTTT.

The chain recombines TRBV2 with TRBJ1-4, with D possibly being TRBD1 (6 bases). V was shortened by 6 bases and J by 8 bases, with 10 bases between the two germline ends. The CDR3 is 12 amino acids. From germline, CDR1 is SNHLY and CDR2 FYNNEI. CDR3 nucleotide sequence: TGTGCCAGCAGAAACAGGGACGAAAAACTGTTTTTT. Translating it yields CASRNRDEKLFF.

V is TRBV11-2 and J is TRBJ2-4; D gene unclear. The CDR3 runs 16 residues. The V end lost 4 bases, the J end lost 0 bases, and 13 bases lay between the germline ends. Germline values: CDR1 SGHAT, CDR2 FQNNGV. The CDR3 is CASSSNPKRAKNIQYF. The CDR3, as DNA: TGTGCCAGCAGCTCAAACCCGAAGAGAGCCAAAAACATTCAGTACTTC. The entire variable domain, with the rest obtained from reference TRBV11-2 and TRBJ2-4, is as follows: EAGVAQSPRYKIIEKRQSVAFWCNPISGHATLYWYQQILGQGPKLLIQFQNNGVVDDSQLPKDRFSAERLKGVDSTLKIQPAKLEDSAVYLCASSSNPKRAKNIQYFGAGTRLSVL.

The chain joins TRBV6-4 to TRBJ1-1; D unclear. This CDR3 is built from 13 residues. Germline CDR1 and CDR2: MRHNA and SNTAGT. With 6 bases removed from V and 1 base from J, the gap between germline ends came to 9 bases. The CDR3 coding sequence is TGTGCCAGCAGCCCCGGATCGAACACTGAAGCTTTCTTT. Translation gives CASSPGSNTEAFF.

This clone was found once. V is TRBV11-2 and J is TRBJ2-1; a possible D gene is TRBD2 (6 bases). Germline loops: CDR1 SGHAT, CDR2 FQNNGV. The CDR3 extends over 15 amino acids. V was cut by 3 bases and J by 4 bases, with 13 bases left in between. CDR3 sequence: CASSLVGLTYNEQFF. The CDR3 coding sequence is TGTGCCAGCAGCTTGGTGGGACTCACATACAATGAGCAGTTCTTC.

The chain combines TRBV7-2 with TRBJ2-7; the D is unclear. Germline values: CDR1 SGHTA, CDR2 FQGNSA. Trimming removed 1 base at V and 6 bases at J, with 7 bases between. CDR3 size: 12 residues. Here the CDR3 DNA reads TGTGCCAGCAGCTTAGACATCTCCGAGCAGTACTTC. This encodes CASSLDISEQYF.

This clone was counted a single time. The V gene is TRBV11-3, the J gene TRBJ2-7, with D perhaps TRBD1 (6 bases). Per the germline V gene, CDR1 is SGHNT and CDR2 is YENEEA. Trimming left V 4 bases short and J 5 bases short, with 12 bases between. This CDR3 is 13 amino acids long. The CDR3 loop is CASSSDTGNEQYF. As DNA, the CDR3 is TGTGCCAGCAGCTCTGACACAGGGAACGAGCAGTACTTC.

This clone showed up just a few times. V is TRBV2 and J is TRBJ2-7, with 9 positions matching TRBD2. V lost 6 bases to trimming and J lost 6 bases; unmatched junction nucleotides: 6. This CDR3 spans 13 amino acids. The germline V gene encodes CDR1 SNHLY and CDR2 FYNNEI. CDR3 coding DNA: TGTGCCAGCAGGGTAGCGGGAGAGGGCGAGCAGTACTTC. Translation gives CASRVAGEGEQYF.

The V and J genes are TRBV6-1 and TRBJ1-1; TRBD1 matches 7 bases. The junction had 11 bases not matched to a gene; V was cut back by 11 bases and J by 5 bases. Germline V gene data show CDR1 as MNHNS and CDR2 as SASEGT. The CDR3 sequence is 13 residues long. CDR3 sequence: CAGRGQRKTEAFF. The CDR3 nucleotides are TGTGCCGGGAGGGGACAGAGGAAGACTGAAGCTTTCTTT.

This clone was recorded a few times. The gene calls are TRBV28 and TRBJ2-7; TRBD1 might be the D (6 bases). The CDR3 runs to 13 residues. Trimming removed 9 bases at V and 2 bases at J, with 14 bases between. Germline CDR1 MDHEN, CDR2 SYDVKM. The DNA for the CDR3 is TGTGCCAGTATTCAGGGGACAACCTACGAGCAGTACTTC. It is translated as CASIQGTTYEQYF.